Sequencing of this T cell receptor (beta chain) was carried out in a study of blood T cell repertoires in COVID-19. Study-level information: Collection of acute and convalescent COVID-19 samples took place in the United States, Italy and Spain. T cells, B-cell-depleted T cells, or PBMCs supplied cDNA or gDNA.

Germline lookup yields CDR1 SGHRS and CDR2 YFSETQ. Between the trimmed V and J ends, which lost 5 bases and 3 bases, there was a span of 8 bases. The CDR3 is made up of 12 amino acids. How the authors handled the data: From reference gene primer amplification, estimates of nucleated cell counts were derived. The assay was immunoSEQ multiplex PCR, and TCRdb's table has in-frame clones only and misses some. V and J calls and clone size are as listed in that table; D and trimming were resolved from the DNA. The table includes under 70,000 clones, roughly 90% detected once. What was sequenced was peripheral blood. This receptor was identified in a human donor with active COVID-19. The donor label of this sample is uncertain. The V and J genes are TRBV5-1 and TRBJ2-5; D gene uncertain. Written as DNA, the CDR3 is TGCGCCAGCAGACGCAGCGAAGAGACCCAGTACTTC. As protein: CASRRSEETQYF.